Listed below are T cell receptor beta chains from one sample, sequenced in a study of cytomegalovirus exposure and HLA in healthy donors. Assay: immunoSEQ multiplex PCR; the TCRdb copy retains only in-frame clones and omits some. The table has about 240,000 clones, more than 75% seen once. The sample was PBMCs. These receptors were taken from a woman under 40 in good health and CMV-seropositive. The CDR3 runs from the conserved cysteine through the conserved F or W. D genes are given only for firm matches. For some rows the clone size is stated as once, few or many, or as a class when expanded; others skip it.

TRBV7-6,TRBJ2-7,NA,NA,TGTGCCAGCAGCTTCCCGGGGATCCACGAGCAGTACTTC,CASSFPGIHEQYF
TRBV4-1,TRBJ2-7,few,NA,TGCGCCAGCAGCCAAGATTACTCCGAGCAGTACTTC,CASSQDYSEQYF
TRBV15,TRBJ2-2,NA,TRBD1,TGTGCCACCAGCAACACGGACAGGGTGGGCACCGGGGAGCTGTTTTTT,CATSNTDRVGTGELFF
TRBV11-3,TRBJ2-7,NA,TRBD1,TGTGCCAGCAGCCCGGGACAGGAGAGCTCCTACGAGCAGTACTTC,CASSPGQESSYEQYF
TRBV18,TRBJ1-2,NA,TRBD1,TGTGCCAGCTCACCCGACAGGGCTTATGGCTACACCTTC,CASSPDRAYGYTF
TRBV18,TRBJ1-1,NA,TRBD1,TGTGCCAGCTCACCCGACAGGGGTAATAGCGGTGAAGCTTTCTTT,CASSPDRGNSGEAFF
TRBV11-2,TRBJ2-2,NA,NA,TGTGCCAGCAGCTTAGATTGGGGGCGGGCCGGGACCGGGGAGCTGTTTTTT,CASSLDWGRAGTGELFF
TRBV11-2,TRBJ2-1,few,TRBD2,TGTGCCAGCAGCTTATATCCTAGCGGGAGTCGTAATGAGCAGTTCTTC,CASSLYPSGSRNEQFF
TRBV2,TRBJ2-2,NA,NA,TGTGCCAGCAGTCCCTACCATCCGGGAGACAACACCGGGGAGCTGTTTTTT,CASSPYHPGDNTGELFF
TRBV30,TRBJ1-1,NA,NA,TGTGCCTGGAGTGTGACAGCCTTTCAGCCGTGGGCTTTCTTT,CAWSVTAFQPWAFF
TRBV5-1,TRBJ2-5,NA,TRBD2,TGCGCCAGCAGCTTAGGACTAGCGGGAGAGACCCAGTACTTC,CASSLGLAGETQYF
TRBV10-2,TRBJ2-7,once,TRBD2,TGCGCCAGCAGTGGATGGACTAGCGTCTCCTACGAGCAGTACTTC,CASSGWTSVSYEQYF
TRBV28,TRBJ2-7,once,NA,TGTGCCAGCAGGGAGGACCCCTTCTACGAGCAGTACTTC,CASREDPFYEQYF
TRBV19,TRBJ1-1,few,NA,TGTGCCAGTAGTATAGGGGGGCAGGGGTGGACTGAAGCTTTCTTT,CASSIGGQGWTEAFF
TRBV4-1,TRBJ1-1,NA,NA,TGCGCCAGCAGCCAAGAGCGGGCCGTGAACACTGAAGCTTTCTTT,CASSQERAVNTEAFF
TRBV20-1,TRBJ2-1,NA,NA,TGCAGTGCTGCACCCGACTCGGTTCAGTTCTTC,CSAAPDSVQFF
TRBV21-1,TRBJ2-7,NA,NA,TGTGCCAGCAGCAAAATGTGGAGCGCCTACGAGCAGTACTTC,CASSKMWSAYEQYF
TRBV25-1,TRBJ2-7,NA,TRBD1,TGTGCCAGCAGCAGACAGGGGGGGGTTTACGAGCAGTACTTC,CASSRQGGVYEQYF
TRBV5-1,TRBJ2-1,NA,NA,TGCGCCAGCAGCCAGGACTTGAGCTCCTACAATGAGCAGTTCTTC,CASSQDLSSYNEQFF
TRBV7-3,TRBJ2-2,NA,TRBD1,TGTGCCAGCAGCCCGACAGGGGGGGCGTGGACCGGGGAGCTGTTTTTT,CASSPTGGAWTGELFF
TRBV19,TRBJ1-1,NA,TRBD1,TGTGCCAGTAGCCACAGGGGGGGCACTGAAGCTTTCTTT,CASSHRGGTEAFF
TRBV29-1,TRBJ2-7,once,TRBD1,TGCAGCGTAACGGGACAGCCCTACGAGCAGTACTTC,CSVTGQPYEQYF
TRBV7-2,TRBJ1-2,NA,NA,TGTGCCAGCAGCTTAAGGGGGAAGGGGGGCTACACCTTC,CASSLRGKGGYTF
TRBV30,TRBJ1-3,NA,NA,TGTGCCTGGAGTGTTGATCTGATGGGAGGTCTCTCTGGAAACACCATATATTTT,CAWSVDLMGGLSGNTIYF
TRBV11-3,TRBJ2-7,NA,NA,TGTGCCAGCAGCAGCCGTTCCGAGCAGTACTTC,CASSSRSEQYF
TRBV13,TRBJ2-5,NA,NA,TGTGCCAGCAGCTTAGCCTCCCAAGAGACCCAGTACTTC,CASSLASQETQYF
TRBV30,TRBJ2-5,NA,NA,TGCTCCCTAACAGGGTCGGACGGGACCCAGTACTTC,CSLTGSDGTQYF
TRBV6-8,TRBJ1-2,NA,TRBD1,TGTGCCAGCAGTTGGAGGTTAATATCGGCACAGGGGGATGGCTACACCTTC,CASSWRLISAQGDGYTF
TRBV6-5,TRBJ1-1,NA,NA,TGTGCCAGCACGAATGCAGGGAACACTGAAGCTTTCTTT,CASTNAGNTEAFF
TRBV6-5,TRBJ1-2,NA,NA,TGTGCCAGCAGTCATGACAGCAACTATGGCTACACCTTC,CASSHDSNYGYTF
TRBV10-2,TRBJ2-1,NA,TRBD2,TGCGCCAGCGACGGGACTAGCGGTGACAATGAGCAGTTCTTC,CASDGTSGDNEQFF
TRBV11-2,TRBJ2-7,NA,NA,TGTGCCAGCAGCTTGGGGACAAACTACGAGCAGTACTTC,CASSLGTNYEQYF
TRBV25-1,TRBJ2-3,NA,TRBD2,TGTGCCAGCAGTGAATTAGCGGGAGATGCAGATACGCAGTATTTT,CASSELAGDADTQYF
TRBV28,TRBJ1-2,few,NA,TGTGCCAGCAGTTTATATGCGGGCTACACCTTC,CASSLYAGYTF
TRBV7-6,TRBJ2-1,few,NA,TGTGCCAGCAGCTTAGCGGGGGGGCGAGAGCAGTTCTTC,CASSLAGGREQFF
TRBV19,TRBJ2-5,NA,TRBD2,TGTGCCAGTAGTATAGAAGGGACTAGCGGGAGCTCCCAAGAGACCCAGTACTTC,CASSIEGTSGSSQETQYF
TRBV19,TRBJ2-3,NA,NA,TGTGCCAGTACCAATTCCGGGCGGGACCTAAACACAGATACGCAGTATTTT,CASTNSGRDLNTDTQYF
TRBV30,TRBJ2-3,NA,TRBD2,TGTGCCTGGAGTTATGGACTAGCGGGAGTCGCAGATACGCAGTATTTT,CAWSYGLAGVADTQYF
TRBV7-8,TRBJ1-1,NA,NA,TGTGCCAGCAGTGCTACTTACAGCACTGAAGCTTTCTTT,CASSATYSTEAFF
TRBV7-9,TRBJ2-1,NA,NA,TGTGCCAGCAGCTTCCCCCGGGTGGGTCAGTTCTTC,CASSFPRVGQFF